Below, 7 T cell receptor beta chains from the same sample are listed, as sequenced in a study of response to subunit inactivated influenza vaccine. TCRdb called the RT-PCR reads again in MiXCR, with one record for every CDR3 protein. The sample comprises fewer than 200,000 distinct CDR3 sequences, 9.2% of which are singletons, and about a tenth rests with the top ten. Sequencing used non-naive T cells sorted from PBMCs, obtained on the day of vaccination. These TCRs come from a man between 45 and 60 years old who received an inactivated influenza vaccine.

This clonotype came up many times. J is TRBJ1-2 and V is TRBV12-3 or TRBV12-4; 7 positions match TRBD1. The CDR3 length is 13 residues. The V gene end was trimmed by 4 bases and the J gene end by 3 bases; junction bases not matched to a gene: 2. As DNA, the CDR3 is TGTGCCAGCAGTTGGACAGGAGACTATGGCTACACCTTC. Encoded protein: CASSWTGDYGYTF.

In its sample, this clonotype was seen a few times. The chain combines TRBV18 with TRBJ2-7; 7 bases agree with TRBD1. Trimming removed 6 bases from V and 2 bases from J; junction bases left unmatched: 10. The CDR3 is 15 residues long. The V gene's germline CDR1 is KGHSH and CDR2 LQKENI. The CDR3: CASSPGQDPTYEQYF. Here the CDR3 DNA reads TGTGCCAGCTCCCCAGGACAGGACCCTACCTACGAGCAGTACTTC.

This clonotype has more than one count but fewer than ten. The chain recombines TRBV28 with TRBJ2-1; 9 positions match TRBD2. This CDR3 has 13 amino acids. Germline CDR1 reads MDHEN; CDR2 reads SYDVKM. V was clipped by 7 bases and J by 7 bases; unmatched bases: 5. In DNA form, the CDR3 reads TGTGCCAGCAATAGCGGGAGTAGGAATGAGCAGTTCTTC. This gives the protein CASNSGSRNEQFF.

The genes are TRBV5-1 and TRBJ1-2; D perhaps matches TRBD1 (6 bases). The CDR3 length is 16 residues. CDR1 and CDR2 from the germline V gene are SGHRS and YFSETQ. The germline V and J ends were trimmed by 2 bases and 7 bases, with 21 bases remaining between them. The CDR3 loop reads CASSLNSQGIKSGYTF. CDR3 bases: TGCGCCAGCAGCTTAAACAGCCAGGGGATTAAGAGTGGCTACACCTTC.

This clonotype was seen many times. The chain couples TRBV29-1 to TRBJ2-7, with TRBD1 identical over 8 bases. The germline V gene has CDR1 SQVTM and CDR2 ANQGSEA. V lost 7 bases, J lost 5 bases, and 19 bases stayed unmatched. This CDR3 has 16 residues. The CDR3, as DNA: TGCAGCGCCTCAGGCCTTATGACAGGGGAGGTTGACGAGCAGTACTTC. It specifies CSASGLMTGEVDEQYF.

This clonotype was found a few times. The chain combines TRBV20-1 with TRBJ2-3; 7 bases fit TRBD2. The length of the CDR3 is 17 residues. From germline, CDR1 is DFQATT and CDR2 SNEGSKA (reference sequence). The V segment lost 0 bases and the J segment 3 bases; nucleotides outside the gene matches: 12. CDR3 loop: CSARDLGGWGGTDTQYF. CDR3 bases: TGCAGTGCTAGAGATCTAGGAGGTTGGGGGGGAACAGATACGCAGTATTTT.

In its sample, this clonotype was seen a few times. The CDR3 DNA reads as TGCAGCGTTGAAGTACAGGGCCACTACGAGCAGTACTTC. Encoded protein: CSVEVQGHYEQYF. The chain joins TRBV29-1 to TRBJ2-7, with a tentative D call TRBD1 (6 bases). Trimming removed 1 base at V and 3 bases at J, with 10 bases between. Germline V CDR1 and CDR2: SQVTM, ANQGSEA. The CDR3 is made up of 13 amino acids.